This T cell receptor beta chain was profiled in a study of blood T cells in healthy people across ages. Study-level results: Greater diversity and more naive CD4+ cells were seen in long-lived donors than in aged donors.

For the second PCR, which ran for roughly 7 to 11 cycles, a sample-barcoded 5' primer and a J-beta primer mix were used. All samples gave at least 2.5 million CDR3-containing paired-end reads. TCRdb analysed the 5' RACE reads with MiXCR anew, one entry per CDR3 protein. The data hold over a million distinct CDR3 sequences, with under 55% observed a single time. In the case of this clonotype: Antigen unknown.

Germline V gene data show CDR1 as DFQATT and CDR2 as SNEGSKA (reference sequence). The ends were cut back, 2 bases at V and 0 bases at J, with 11 bases in the middle. The CDR3 covers 14 residues. This chain joins TRBV20-1 and TRBJ2-7; D perhaps matches TRBD1 (6 bases). Material for sequencing was blood. The origin of this receptor is a woman younger than 30 in good health. The CDR3 bases are TGCAGTGCTAGACAGGACAGTATCTCCTACGAGCAGTACTTC. It translates to CSARQDSISYEQYF.